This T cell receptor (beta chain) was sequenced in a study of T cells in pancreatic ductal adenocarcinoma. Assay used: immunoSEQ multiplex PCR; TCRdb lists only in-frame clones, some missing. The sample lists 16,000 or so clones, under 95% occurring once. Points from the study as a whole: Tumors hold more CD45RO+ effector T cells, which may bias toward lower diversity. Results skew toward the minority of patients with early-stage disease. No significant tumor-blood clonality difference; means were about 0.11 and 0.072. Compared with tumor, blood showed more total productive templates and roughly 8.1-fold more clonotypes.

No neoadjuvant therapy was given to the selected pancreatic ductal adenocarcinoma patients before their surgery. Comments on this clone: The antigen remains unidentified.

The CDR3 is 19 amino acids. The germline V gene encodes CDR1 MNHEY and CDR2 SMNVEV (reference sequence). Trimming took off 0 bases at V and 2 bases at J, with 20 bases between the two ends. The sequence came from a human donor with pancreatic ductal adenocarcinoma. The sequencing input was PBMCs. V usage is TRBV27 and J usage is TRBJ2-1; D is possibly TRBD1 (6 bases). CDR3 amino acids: CASSLSNSAGALPYNEQFF. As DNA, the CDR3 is TGTGCCAGCAGTTTATCGAATTCGGCAGGGGCGCTCCCCTACAATGAGCAGTTCTTC.